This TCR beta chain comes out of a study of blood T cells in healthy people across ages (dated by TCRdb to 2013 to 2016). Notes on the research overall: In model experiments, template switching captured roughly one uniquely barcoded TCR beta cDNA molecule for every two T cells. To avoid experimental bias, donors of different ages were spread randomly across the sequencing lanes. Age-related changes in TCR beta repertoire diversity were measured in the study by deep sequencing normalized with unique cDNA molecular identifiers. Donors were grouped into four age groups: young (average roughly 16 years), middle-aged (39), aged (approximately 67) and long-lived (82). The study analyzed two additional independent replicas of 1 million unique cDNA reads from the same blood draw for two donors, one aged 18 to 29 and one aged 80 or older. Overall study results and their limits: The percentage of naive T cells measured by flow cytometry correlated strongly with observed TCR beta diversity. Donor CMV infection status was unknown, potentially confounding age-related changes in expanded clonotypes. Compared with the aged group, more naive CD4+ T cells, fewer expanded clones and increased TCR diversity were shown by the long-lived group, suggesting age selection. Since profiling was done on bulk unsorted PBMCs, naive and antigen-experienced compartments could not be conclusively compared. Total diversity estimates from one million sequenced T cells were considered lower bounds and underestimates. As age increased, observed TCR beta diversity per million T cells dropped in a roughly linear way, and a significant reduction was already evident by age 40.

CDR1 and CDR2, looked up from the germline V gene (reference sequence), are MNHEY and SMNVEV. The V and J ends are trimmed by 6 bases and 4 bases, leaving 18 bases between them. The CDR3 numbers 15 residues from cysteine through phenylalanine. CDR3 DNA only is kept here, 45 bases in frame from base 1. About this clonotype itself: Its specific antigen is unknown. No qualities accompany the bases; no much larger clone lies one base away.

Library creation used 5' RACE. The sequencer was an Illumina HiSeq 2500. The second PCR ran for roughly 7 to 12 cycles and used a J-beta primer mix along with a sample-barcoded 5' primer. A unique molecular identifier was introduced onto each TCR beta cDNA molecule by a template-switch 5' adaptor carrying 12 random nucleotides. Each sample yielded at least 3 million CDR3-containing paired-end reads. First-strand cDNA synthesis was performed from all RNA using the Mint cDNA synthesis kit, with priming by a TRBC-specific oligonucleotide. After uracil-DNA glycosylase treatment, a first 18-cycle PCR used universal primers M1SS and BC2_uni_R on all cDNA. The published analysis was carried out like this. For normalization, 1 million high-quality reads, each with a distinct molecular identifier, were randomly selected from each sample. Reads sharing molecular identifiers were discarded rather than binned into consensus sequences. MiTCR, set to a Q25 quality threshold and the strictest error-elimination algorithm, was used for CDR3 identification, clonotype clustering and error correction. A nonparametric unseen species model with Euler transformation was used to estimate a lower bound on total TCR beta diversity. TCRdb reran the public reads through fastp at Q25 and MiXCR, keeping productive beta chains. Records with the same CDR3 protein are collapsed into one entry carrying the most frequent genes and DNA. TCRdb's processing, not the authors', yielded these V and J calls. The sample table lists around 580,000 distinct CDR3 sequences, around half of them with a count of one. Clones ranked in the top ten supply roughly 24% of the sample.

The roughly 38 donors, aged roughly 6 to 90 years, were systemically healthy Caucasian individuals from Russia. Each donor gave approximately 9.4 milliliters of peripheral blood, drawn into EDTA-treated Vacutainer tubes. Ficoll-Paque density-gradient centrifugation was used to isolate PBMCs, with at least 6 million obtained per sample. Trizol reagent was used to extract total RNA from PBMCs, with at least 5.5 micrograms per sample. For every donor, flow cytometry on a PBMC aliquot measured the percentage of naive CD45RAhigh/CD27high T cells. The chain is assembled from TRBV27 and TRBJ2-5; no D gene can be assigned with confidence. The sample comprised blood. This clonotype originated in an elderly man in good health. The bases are TGTGCCAGCAGCCCACTCTCGACCAGTGGAGAGACCCAGTACTTC. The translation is CASSPLSTSGETQYF.